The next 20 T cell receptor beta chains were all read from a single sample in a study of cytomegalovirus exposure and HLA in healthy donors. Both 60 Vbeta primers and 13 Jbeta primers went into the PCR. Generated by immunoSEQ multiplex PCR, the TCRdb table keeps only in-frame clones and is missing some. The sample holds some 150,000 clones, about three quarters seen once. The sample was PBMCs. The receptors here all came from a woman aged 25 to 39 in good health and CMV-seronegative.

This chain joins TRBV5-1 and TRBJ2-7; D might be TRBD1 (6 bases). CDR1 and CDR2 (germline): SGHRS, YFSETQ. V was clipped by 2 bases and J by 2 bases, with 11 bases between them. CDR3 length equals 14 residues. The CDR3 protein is CASSLTGTPYEQYF. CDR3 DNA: TGCGCCAGCAGCTTAACAGGGACCCCCTACGAGCAGTACTTC.

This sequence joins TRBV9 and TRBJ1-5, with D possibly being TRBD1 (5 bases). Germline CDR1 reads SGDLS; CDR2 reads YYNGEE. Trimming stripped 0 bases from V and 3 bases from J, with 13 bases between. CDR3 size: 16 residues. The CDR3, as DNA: TGTGCCAGCAGCGTAGGGGGGGGGAAGATCAATCAGCCCCAGCATTTT. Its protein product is CASSVGGGKINQPQHF.

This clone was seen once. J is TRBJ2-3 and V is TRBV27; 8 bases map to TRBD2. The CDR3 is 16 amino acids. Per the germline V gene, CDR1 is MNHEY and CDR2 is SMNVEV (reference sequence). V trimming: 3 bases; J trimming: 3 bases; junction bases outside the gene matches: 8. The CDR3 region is CASSFFRAGVTDTQYF. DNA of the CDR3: TGTGCCAGCAGTTTCTTCCGAGCGGGGGTTACAGATACGCAGTATTTT.

The CDR3 protein is CASSYSDRGETQYF. CDR3 DNA: TGTGCCAGCAGTTACTCAGATAGGGGCGAGACCCAGTACTTC. The chain carries TRBV6-5 and TRBJ2-5, with D possibly TRBD1 on 5 matching bases. The CDR3 has 14 amino acids. The germline V and J ends were trimmed by 0 bases and 5 bases, with 10 bases remaining between them. Germline V CDR1 and CDR2: MNHEY, SVGAGI.

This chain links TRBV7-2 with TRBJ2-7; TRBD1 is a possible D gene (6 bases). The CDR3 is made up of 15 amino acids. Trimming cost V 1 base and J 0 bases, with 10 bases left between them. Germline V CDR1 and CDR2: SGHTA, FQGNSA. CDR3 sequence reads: CASSLVQGHSYEQYF. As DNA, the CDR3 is TGTGCCAGCAGCTTAGTGCAGGGACACTCCTACGAGCAGTACTTC.

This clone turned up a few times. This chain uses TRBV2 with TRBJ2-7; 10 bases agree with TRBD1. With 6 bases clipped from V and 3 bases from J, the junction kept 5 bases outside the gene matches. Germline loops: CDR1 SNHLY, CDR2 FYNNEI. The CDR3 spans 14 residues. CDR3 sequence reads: CASSTGTGDYEQYF. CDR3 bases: TGTGCCAGCAGCACCGGGACAGGGGACTACGAGCAGTACTTC.

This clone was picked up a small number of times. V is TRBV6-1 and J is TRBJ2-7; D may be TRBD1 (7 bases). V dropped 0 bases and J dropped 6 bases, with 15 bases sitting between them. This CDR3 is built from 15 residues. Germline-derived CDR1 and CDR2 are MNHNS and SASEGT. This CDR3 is CASSEARQGGREQYV. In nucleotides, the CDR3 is TGTGCCAGCAGTGAAGCTCGGCAGGGGGGTCGCGAGCAGTACGTC.

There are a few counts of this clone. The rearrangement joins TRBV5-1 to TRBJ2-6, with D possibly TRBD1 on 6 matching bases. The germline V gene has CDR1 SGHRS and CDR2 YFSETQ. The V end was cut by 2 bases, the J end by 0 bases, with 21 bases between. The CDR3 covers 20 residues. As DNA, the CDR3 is TGCGCCAGCAGCTTATGGCGAGCAGGGGTCGTTACCTCTGGGGCCAACGTCCTGACTTTC. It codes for CASSLWRAGVVTSGANVLTF.

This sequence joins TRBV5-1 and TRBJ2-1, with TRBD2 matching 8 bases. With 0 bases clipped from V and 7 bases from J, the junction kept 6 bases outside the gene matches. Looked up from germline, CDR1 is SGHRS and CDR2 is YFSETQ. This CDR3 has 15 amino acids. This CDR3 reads CASSLDGGARNEQFF. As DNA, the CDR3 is TGCGCCAGCAGCTTGGACGGGGGGGCGAGGAATGAGCAGTTCTTC.

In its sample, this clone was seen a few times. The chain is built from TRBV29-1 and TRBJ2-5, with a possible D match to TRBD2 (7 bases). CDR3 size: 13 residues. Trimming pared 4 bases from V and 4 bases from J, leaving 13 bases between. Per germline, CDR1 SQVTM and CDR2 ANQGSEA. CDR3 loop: CSVVGGASETQYF. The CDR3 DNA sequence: TGCAGCGTTGTGGGGGGGGCTTCAGAGACCCAGTACTTC.

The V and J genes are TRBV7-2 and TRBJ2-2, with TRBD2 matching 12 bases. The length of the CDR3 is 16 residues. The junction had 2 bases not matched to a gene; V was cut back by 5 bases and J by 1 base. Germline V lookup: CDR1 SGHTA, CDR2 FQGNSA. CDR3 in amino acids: CASSRGLAGNTGELFF. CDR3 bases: TGTGCCAGCAGCCGGGGACTAGCGGGGAACACCGGGGAGCTGTTTTTT. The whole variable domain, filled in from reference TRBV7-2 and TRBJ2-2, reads GAGVSQSPSNKVTEKGKDVELRCDPISGHTALYWYRQSLGQGLEFLIYFQGNSAPDKSGLPSDRFSAERTGGSVSTLTIQRTQQEDSAVYLCASSRGLAGNTGELFFGEGSRLTVL.

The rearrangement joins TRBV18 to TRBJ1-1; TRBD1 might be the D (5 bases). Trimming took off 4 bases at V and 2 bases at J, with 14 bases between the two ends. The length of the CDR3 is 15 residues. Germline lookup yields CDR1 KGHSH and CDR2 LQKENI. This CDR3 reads CASSQLQVPNTEAFF. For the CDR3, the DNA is TGTGCCAGCTCACAGCTACAGGTCCCTAACACTGAAGCTTTCTTT.

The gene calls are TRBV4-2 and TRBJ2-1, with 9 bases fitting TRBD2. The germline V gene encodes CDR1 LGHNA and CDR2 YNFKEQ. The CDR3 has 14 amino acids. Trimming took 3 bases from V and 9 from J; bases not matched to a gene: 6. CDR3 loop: CASSQASGDSEQFF. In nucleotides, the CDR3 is TGTGCCAGCAGCCAGGCTAGCGGGGATAGTGAGCAGTTCTTC.

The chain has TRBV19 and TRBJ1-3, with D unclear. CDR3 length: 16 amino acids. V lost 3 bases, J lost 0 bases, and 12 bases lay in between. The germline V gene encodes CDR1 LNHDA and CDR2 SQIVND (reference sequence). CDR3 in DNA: TGTGCCAGTAGTATGGACCCGGGATTCTCTGGAAACACCATATATTTT. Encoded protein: CASSMDPGFSGNTIYF.

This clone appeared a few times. The chain's CDR3 is CASSEQGANGPQHF. The CDR3 DNA reads as TGTGCCAGCAGTGAACAGGGGGCGAATGGGCCCCAGCATTTT. This chain joins TRBV2 and TRBJ1-5; 8 bases align to TRBD1. The V gene end was trimmed by 2 bases and the J gene end by 9 bases; junction bases not matched to a gene: 6. Germline V CDR1 and CDR2: SNHLY, FYNNEI. The CDR3 extends over 14 amino acids.

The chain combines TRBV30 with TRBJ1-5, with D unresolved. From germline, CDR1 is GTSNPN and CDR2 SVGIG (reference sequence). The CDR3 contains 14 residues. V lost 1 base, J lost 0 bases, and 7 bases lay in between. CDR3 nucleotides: TGTGCCTGGAGTGGAGTGAATAGCAATCAGCCCCAGCATTTT. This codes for CAWSGVNSNQPQHF.

In nucleotides, the CDR3 is TGTGCCAGCCGGAGTGTGGCCTCCTATGGCTACACCTTC. Translated, it gives CASRSVASYGYTF. This chain joins TRBV18 and TRBJ1-2, with D hard to call. This CDR3 contains 13 residues. V shed 8 bases and J shed 4 bases, with 14 bases lying between them. Germline CDR1 KGHSH, CDR2 LQKENI.

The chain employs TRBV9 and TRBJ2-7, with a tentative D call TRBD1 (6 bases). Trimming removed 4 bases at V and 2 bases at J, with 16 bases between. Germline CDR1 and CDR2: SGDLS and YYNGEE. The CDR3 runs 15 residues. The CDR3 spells CASSPRTVTTYEQYF. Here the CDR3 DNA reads TGTGCCAGCAGCCCCAGGACAGTCACGACCTACGAGCAGTACTTC.

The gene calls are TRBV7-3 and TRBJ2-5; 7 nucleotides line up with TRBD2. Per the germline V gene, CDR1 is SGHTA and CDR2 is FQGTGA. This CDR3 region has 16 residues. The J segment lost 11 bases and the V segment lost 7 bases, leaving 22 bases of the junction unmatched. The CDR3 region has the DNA TGTGCCAGCACACTAACGTCTAGCGGCCCCTCTCGGGAGCAGTACTTC. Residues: CASTLTSSGPSREQYF. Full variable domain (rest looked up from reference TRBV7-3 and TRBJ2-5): GAGVSQTPSNKVTEKGKYVELRCDPISGHTALYWYRQSLGQGPEFLIYFQGTGAADDSGLPNDRFFAVRPEGSVSTLKIQRTERGDSAVYLCASTLTSSGPSREQYFGPGTRLLVL.

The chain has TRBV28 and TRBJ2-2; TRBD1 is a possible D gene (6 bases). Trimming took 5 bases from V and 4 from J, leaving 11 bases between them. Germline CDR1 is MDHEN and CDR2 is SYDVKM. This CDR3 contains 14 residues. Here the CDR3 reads CASSGLRGTGELFF. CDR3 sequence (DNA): TGTGCCAGCAGTGGACTCAGGGGCACCGGGGAGCTGTTTTTT.